This entry lists 7 T cell receptor beta chains sequenced from one sample in a study of tissue T cells after allogeneic stem cell transplantation. Sequencing used immunoSEQ multiplex PCR; TCRdb keeps in-frame clones, though not all of them. The sample contains just over 9,000 clones, approximately 53% of which appear only once. The specimen was tissue from the jejunum, collected at autopsy. These receptors were taken from a female donor over 55 with lung cancer.

This chain links TRBV5-1 with TRBJ2-5, with D uncertain. The CDR3 loop spans 14 amino acids. V was pared by 0 bases and J by 1 base, with 7 bases between. Germline V gene data show CDR1 as SGHRS and CDR2 as YFSETQ. The CDR3: CASSLDSSQETQYF. In DNA, the CDR3 is TGCGCCAGCAGCTTGGATTCCTCCCAAGAGACCCAGTACTTC. The entire variable domain, with the rest obtained from reference TRBV5-1 and TRBJ2-5, is as follows: KAGVTQTPRYLIKTRGQQVTLSCSPISGHRSVSWYQQTPGQGLQFLFEYFSETQRNKGNFPGRFSGRQFSNSRSEMNVSTLELGDSALYLCASSLDSSQETQYFGPGTRLLVL.

This clone was found a few times. The chain uses TRBV27 and TRBJ2-2; possible D gene TRBD1, 6 bases. Per germline, CDR1 MNHEY and CDR2 SMNVEV (reference sequence). V was trimmed by 8 bases and J by 5 bases, leaving 18 bases between them. The CDR3 is 15 amino acids. CDR3 sequence reads: CASGPTHRGTGELFF. The CDR3 DNA reads as TGTGCCAGCGGCCCAACGCATAGGGGGACCGGGGAGCTGTTTTTT.

This clone was found a few times. This chain joins TRBV5-1 and TRBJ1-5; the D is unclear. The V end was cut by 0 bases, the J end by 8 bases, with 9 bases between. The V gene's germline CDR1 is SGHRS and CDR2 YFSETQ. The CDR3 covers 13 residues. This CDR3 reads CASSLALNEPQHF. The CDR3 bases are TGCGCCAGCAGCTTGGCACTTAATGAGCCCCAGCATTTT.

Remarks on this clone: At one boundary the junction diverges from the germline segment, which might be a read error. This sequence joins TRBV7-7 and TRBJ2-1; D gene unclear. This CDR3 region has 16 residues. Germline CDR1 reads SSHAT; CDR2 reads FNYEAQ (reference sequence). CDR3 nucleotide sequence: TGTGCTAGCAGCTTGAACCAGCAAGTGTGGATCAATGAGCAGTTCTTC. Translation: CASSLNQQVWINEQFF.

V is TRBV7-2 and J is TRBJ1-5, with a weak D call TRBD1 (5 bases). This CDR3 comprises 14 residues. The V and J ends lost 1 base and 7 bases respectively, with 11 bases between them. Germline V lookup: CDR1 SGHTA, CDR2 FQGNSA. The CDR3 DNA sequence: TGTGCCAGCAGCTTAGAGGGAGGGGTACAGCCCCAGCATTTT. It is translated as CASSLEGGVQPQHF.

CDR3 sequence (DNA): TGTGCCAGCAGTTTTTCCAGCACCAACTATGGCTACACCTTC. This codes for CASSFSSTNYGYTF. This chain connects TRBV27 to TRBJ1-2; D is uncertain. This CDR3 comprises 14 residues. Trimming pared 3 bases from V and 2 bases from J, leaving 10 bases between. CDR1 and CDR2 (germline): MNHEY, SMNVEV (reference sequence).

The J gene is TRBJ2-5, the V gene TRBV19; no reliable D call. In germline, CDR1 is LNHDA, CDR2 SQIVND (reference sequence). The CDR3 spans 15 residues. V was clipped by 4 bases and J by 5 bases, with 17 bases between them. As DNA, the CDR3 is TGTGCCAGTAGTAGGAATGGCGGTAGTAGGGAGACCCAGTACTTC. As protein: CASSRNGGSRETQYF.